This entry lists 26 T cell receptor beta chains sequenced from one sample in a study of radiotherapy plus CTLA-4 blockade in lung cancer. Data came from immunoSEQ multiplex PCR; TCRdb stores just in-frame clones and leaves some out. Here the sample spans roughly 110,000 clones, more than 75% being singletons. The sample consisted of peripheral blood, taken from a patient treated with radiotherapy plus ipilimumab. The source is a human donor with non-small cell lung cancer that progressed on radiotherapy plus ipilimumab. Some clones in this sample may be carry-over from other donors' samples.

The gene calls are TRBV7-6 and TRBJ1-1, with a weak D call TRBD1 (5 bases). The V and J ends lost 4 bases and 10 bases respectively, with 16 bases between them. This CDR3 comprises 13 residues. Germline lookup yields CDR1 SGHVS and CDR2 FNYEAQ. Here the CDR3 reads CASSSRPWGTAFF. The CDR3, as DNA: TGTGCCAGCAGCTCCCGCCCTTGGGGCACAGCTTTCTTT.

This chain links TRBV5-1 with TRBJ1-2, with D unclear. Looked up from germline, CDR1 is SGHRS and CDR2 is YFSETQ. This CDR3 contains 15 residues. Between the trimmed V and J ends, which lost 3 bases and 7 bases, there was a span of 19 bases. In nucleotides, the CDR3 is TGCGCCAGCAGCTCACCGAAGACGGGATGGAGTGGCTACACCTTC. It translates to CASSSPKTGWSGYTF.

This clone has a handful of counts. The chain recombines TRBV10-3 with TRBJ2-2; 9 bases match TRBD2. Germline V gene data show CDR1 as ENHRY and CDR2 as SYGVKD. The CDR3 sequence is 14 residues long. Germline trimming cut 7 bases from V and 4 bases from J; bases unmatched to any gene: 4. CDR3 residues: CAINPSGVTGELFF. The CDR3, as DNA: TGTGCCATCAATCCTAGCGGGGTCACCGGGGAGCTGTTTTTT.

This clone came up once. The chain has TRBV9 and TRBJ1-4; no definite D call. This CDR3 is built from 15 residues. Trimming removed 4 bases at V and 7 bases at J, with 17 bases between. Germline CDR1 is SGDLS and CDR2 is YYNGEE. The CDR3 sequence is CASSSPPEGSEKLFF. The CDR3 DNA reads TGTGCCAGCAGCTCCCCCCCCGAGGGAAGTGAAAAACTGTTTTTT.

This sequence joins TRBV5-8 and TRBJ1-6, with D unresolved. V lost 1 base to trimming and J lost 1 base, with 6 bases between them. Germline lookup yields CDR1 SGHTS and CDR2 YDEGEE. This CDR3 region has 15 residues. CDR3 amino acids: CASSLKGSYNSPLHF. CDR3 in DNA: TGTGCCAGCAGCTTGAAAGGGTCCTATAATTCACCCCTCCACTTT.

J is TRBJ1-1 and V is TRBV6-1, with 10 bases aligning to TRBD1. Looked up from germline, CDR1 is MNHNS and CDR2 is SASEGT. There are 14 residues in the CDR3. V dropped 7 bases and J dropped 2; count of bases not matched to a gene: 4. The CDR3 is CASTRQGANTEAFF. The CDR3 coding sequence is TGTGCCAGCACCAGACAGGGGGCTAACACTGAAGCTTTCTTT.

The chain recombines TRBV7-2 with TRBJ2-7, with D maybe TRBD2 (5 bases). Per germline, CDR1 SGHTA and CDR2 FQGNSA. This CDR3 region has 15 residues. V dropped 7 bases and J dropped 0 bases, with 16 bases sitting between them. The CDR3 DNA reads TGTGCCAGCATCAGACCTGGGGAGAGCTCCTACGAGCAGTACTTC. It encodes CASIRPGESSYEQYF. The variable domain in full, with the rest retrieved from reference TRBV7-2 and TRBJ2-7, is GAGVSQSPSNKVTEKGKDVELRCDPISGHTALYWYRQSLGQGLEFLIYFQGNSAPDKSGLPSDRFSAERTGGSVSTLTIQRTQQEDSAVYLCASIRPGESSYEQYFGPGTRLTVT.

This chain uses TRBV4-3 with TRBJ1-1; tentative D call: TRBD1 (6 bases). Per the germline V gene, CDR1 is LGHNA and CDR2 is YSLEER. Trimming shortened V by 1 base and J by 6 bases, and 18 bases separated the two germline ends. CDR3 length: 16 residues. CDR3 sequence (DNA): TGCGCCAGCAGCCAAGGCGACACAGGGATGGATGCTGAAGCTTTCTTT. Its protein product is CASSQGDTGMDAEAFF.

This clone was detected a few times. The V call is TRBV28, the J call TRBJ1-3, with D unresolved. The CDR3 spans 15 residues. Trimming stripped 4 bases from V and 4 bases from J, with 14 bases between. Germline V gene sequence: CDR1 MDHEN, CDR2 SYDVKM. CDR3 protein: CASSWASLGGNTIYF. The CDR3 DNA follows: TGTGCCAGCAGTTGGGCCAGCCTCGGAGGAAACACCATATATTTT.

This clone was recorded only once. This sequence joins TRBV27 and TRBJ1-5; D is unresolved. This CDR3 spans 17 amino acids. Trimming removed 1 base from V and 0 bases from J, with 13 bases in between. CDR1 is MNHEY, CDR2 SMNVEV, per germline (reference sequence). The CDR3 sequence is CASSLFPDNYSNQPQHF. CDR3 coding DNA: TGTGCCAGCAGTTTATTCCCGGATAACTATAGCAATCAGCCCCAGCATTTT.

This chain uses TRBV7-2 with TRBJ1-1, with TRBD1 identical over 7 bases. Germline V gene data show CDR1 as SGHTA and CDR2 as FQGNSA. CDR3 length: 16 residues. V was clipped by 4 bases and J by 3 bases; unmatched bases: 11. DNA for the CDR3: TGTGCCAGCAGCTCCCAAGCACAGGGGAGGGACACTGAAGCTTTCTTT. Its protein product is CASSSQAQGRDTEAFF.

This clone was counted only a few times. The V gene is TRBV9, the J gene TRBJ2-7; TRBD1 or TRBD2 may be the D gene (5 bases each). V dropped 2 bases and J dropped 12 bases, with 9 bases sitting between them. The CDR3 sequence is 10 residues long. Germline assignment: CDR1 SGDLS and CDR2 YYNGEE. CDR3 in DNA: TGTGCCAGCAGCGTCCCGGGGCGGTACTTC. Protein: CASSVPGRYF.

This clone was seen a handful of times. The rearrangement uses TRBV6-1 and TRBJ1-3; no clear D. CDR1 is MNHNS, CDR2 SASEGT, per germline. With 8 bases removed from V and 0 bases from J, the gap between germline ends came to 14 bases. This CDR3 has 15 residues. The CDR3 here is CASATEGVSGNTIYF. For the CDR3, the DNA is TGTGCCAGCGCTACCGAGGGAGTCTCTGGAAACACCATATATTTT.

V is TRBV27 and J is TRBJ2-1; 12 bases are shared with TRBD2. The V gene's germline CDR1 is MNHEY and CDR2 SMNVEV (reference sequence). The CDR3 extends over 15 amino acids. V shed 3 bases and J 5 bases; nucleotides not matched to a gene: 2. The CDR3: CASSFGLAGNNEQFF. DNA of the CDR3: TGTGCCAGCAGTTTCGGACTAGCGGGGAACAATGAGCAGTTCTTC.

The chain uses TRBV5-1 and TRBJ2-7; TRBD2 is a possible D gene (5 bases). Trimming left V 0 bases short and J 2 bases short, with 9 bases between. Germline V gives CDR1 SGHRS, CDR2 YFSETQ. CDR3 length: 14 residues. CDR3 DNA sequence: TGCGCCAGCAGCTTGGTCGGACTTACCTACGAGCAGTACTTC. This encodes CASSLVGLTYEQYF. Based on the CDR3 plus reference TRBV5-1 and TRBJ2-7, the full variable domain is KAGVTQTPRYLIKTRGQQVTLSCSPISGHRSVSWYQQTPGQGLQFLFEYFSETQRNKGNFPGRFSGRQFSNSRSEMNVSTLELGDSALYLCASSLVGLTYEQYFGPGTRLTVT.

This chain links TRBV5-1 with TRBJ2-3; TRBD2 aligns across 13 bases. CDR3 size: 16 residues. V lost 3 bases to trimming and J lost 3 bases; unmatched junction nucleotides: 4. Germline assignment: CDR1 SGHRS and CDR2 YFSETQ. The CDR3 coding sequence is TGCGCCAGCAGCTACGGACTAGCGGGGGAGACAGATACGCAGTATTTT. Protein sequence: CASSYGLAGETDTQYF.

The chain joins TRBV4-3 to TRBJ1-3; D ambiguous. The germline V gene encodes CDR1 LGHNA and CDR2 YSLEER. The length of the CDR3 is 14 residues. V was clipped by 4 bases and J by 4 bases, with 11 bases between them. Here the CDR3 reads CASSRLRLGNTIYF. As DNA, the CDR3 is TGCGCCAGCAGCCGCCTCAGACTGGGAAACACCATATATTTT.

The chain recombines TRBV6-5 with TRBJ1-4; D possibly corresponds to TRBD1 (5 bases). The germline V and J ends were trimmed by 6 bases and 3 bases, with 14 bases remaining between them. Germline V lookup: CDR1 MNHEY, CDR2 SVGAGI. This CDR3 is 15 amino acids long. The CDR3 DNA is TGTGCCAGCAGACGGGCGGGGCCCTCTAATGAAAAACTGTTTTTT. Translation gives CASRRAGPSNEKLFF.

The rearrangement joins TRBV7-8 to TRBJ1-1, with D perhaps TRBD1 (5 bases). The V and J ends lost 5 bases and 2 bases respectively, with 12 bases between them. The germline V gene has CDR1 SGHVS and CDR2 FQNEAQ. There are 14 residues in the CDR3. CDR3: CASSPTGANTEAFF. Written as DNA, the CDR3 is TGTGCCAGCAGCCCGACCGGGGCCAACACTGAAGCTTTCTTT.

Comment on this clone: Other DNA sequences in the sample encode the same CDR3. The chain uses TRBV6-1 and TRBJ1-2; D is unclear. Germline assignment: CDR1 MNHNS and CDR2 SASEGT. The CDR3 runs 14 residues. V dropped 7 bases and J dropped 4 bases, with 16 bases sitting between them. The DNA of the CDR3 is TGTGCCAGCACCGTAAGCACGGCCATCTATGGCTACACCTTC. This encodes CASTVSTAIYGYTF.

J is TRBJ2-2 and V is TRBV19; unclear D gene. Trimming cost V 1 base and J 3 bases, with 12 bases left between them. Germline loops: CDR1 LNHDA, CDR2 SQIVND (reference sequence). The CDR3 consists of 16 residues. CDR3 sequence: CASSIVAGHYTGELFF. The CDR3 DNA follows: TGTGCCAGTAGTATAGTGGCAGGCCATTACACCGGGGAGCTGTTTTTT.

This chain joins TRBV18 and TRBJ1-4, with 7 bases aligning to TRBD1. The ends lost 3 bases at V and 5 bases at J; junction bases unmatched: 12. CDR1 is KGHSH and CDR2 is LQKENI in the germline V gene. The CDR3 has 17 amino acids. CDR3 in amino acids: CASSPAYSDRTNEKLFF. For the CDR3, the DNA is TGTGCCAGCTCACCCGCTTACTCGGACAGGACGAATGAAAAACTGTTTTTT.

The chain has TRBV5-4 and TRBJ2-2; D might be TRBD1 (5 bases). The CDR3 runs to 15 residues. The V end was cut by 3 bases, the J end by 4 bases, with 13 bases between. The germline CDR1 and CDR2 sequences are SGHNT and YYREEE (reference sequence). The CDR3 spells CASSSGWVGTGELFF. The CDR3 nucleotides read TGTGCCAGCAGCTCAGGGTGGGTAGGCACCGGGGAGCTGTTTTTT.

This chain's CDR3 is CASSYQQYTGELFF. As DNA, the CDR3 is TGTGCCAGCAGTTACCAACAATACACCGGGGAGCTGTTTTTT. The chain is built from TRBV6-5 and TRBJ2-2; D unresolved. This CDR3 comprises 14 residues. The germline CDR1 and CDR2 sequences are MNHEY and SVGAGI. Trimming stripped 2 bases from V and 3 bases from J, with 7 bases between.

The chain has TRBV15 and TRBJ2-7; D gene uncertain. Looked up from germline, CDR1 is LNHNV and CDR2 is YYDKDF (reference sequence). CDR3 length equals 12 residues. The ends were cut back, 0 bases at V and 3 bases at J, with 3 bases in the middle. In DNA, the CDR3 is TGTGCCACCAGCAGAGATTTCTACGAGCAGTACTTC. As protein: CATSRDFYEQYF.

V gene TRBV7-3 combines with J gene TRBJ2-2; 7 bases are a match to TRBD2. This CDR3 is 13 amino acids long. The V segment lost 11 bases and the J segment 5 bases; nucleotides outside the gene matches: 8. The V gene's germline CDR1 is SGHTA and CDR2 FQGTGA. CDR3 DNA: TGTGCCTCGAGCGGGGTGGTAACCGGGGAGCTGTTTTTT. It is translated as CASSGVVTGELFF.